Listed below are T cell receptor beta chains from one sample, sequenced in a study of blood T cell repertoires in COVID-19. The repertoire was sequenced with immunoSEQ multiplex PCR; TCRdb's copy has only in-frame clones and lacks some. The table lists 200,000 to 250,000 clones, about 83% of them singletons. Sequenced sample: peripheral blood. These receptors all come from a man aged 80 or over with acute or convalescent COVID-19. Both conserved end residues are part of each CDR3. The order of the fields is V gene, J gene, D gene, clone size, CDR3 protein, CDR3 DNA. A D gene is named only where the DNA matches it firmly. Clone sizes are given selectively: once, few, many, or a class where the clone is expanded.

v_gene: TRBV6-2/TRBV6-3
j_gene: TRBJ1-5
d_gene: TRBD1
abundance: once
CDR3aa: CASSWGTVSNQPQHF
CDR3nt: TGTGCCAGCAGTTGGGGGACAGTTAGCAATCAGCCCCAGCATTTT

v_gene: TRBV6-5
j_gene: TRBJ1-5
d_gene: .
abundance: .
CDR3aa: CASSSSGYGNQPQHF
CDR3nt: TGTGCCAGCAGTTCTTCAGGGTACGGCAATCAGCCCCAGCATTTT

v_gene: TRBV5-4
j_gene: TRBJ1-6
d_gene: .
abundance: .
CDR3aa: CAIAYRGVSYNSPLHF
CDR3nt: TGTGCCATCGCCTATCGAGGCGTCTCCTATAATTCACCCCTCCACTTT

v_gene: TRBV6-4
j_gene: TRBJ1-2
d_gene: .
abundance: .
CDR3aa: CASSDSSKGGFGYTF
CDR3nt: TGTGCCAGCAGTGACTCCTCAAAGGGGGGGTTTGGCTACACCTTC

v_gene: TRBV19
j_gene: TRBJ1-2
d_gene: .
abundance: .
CDR3aa: CASQNPRALNYGYTF
CDR3nt: TGTGCCAGTCAGAACCCGAGGGCACTTAACTATGGCTACACCTTC

v_gene: TRBV13
j_gene: TRBJ2-1
d_gene: TRBD1
abundance: .
CDR3aa: CASSYPGQSWEQFF
CDR3nt: TGTGCCAGCAGCTACCCGGGACAGTCTTGGGAGCAGTTCTTC

v_gene: TRBV12-3/TRBV12-4
j_gene: TRBJ2-7
d_gene: .
abundance: .
CDR3aa: CASRLSGSYEQYF
CDR3nt: TGTGCCAGCCGATTATCGGGGTCTTACGAGCAGTACTTC

v_gene: TRBV7-6
j_gene: TRBJ2-1
d_gene: .
abundance: .
CDR3aa: CASSLSTVTGGEQFF
CDR3nt: TGTGCCAGCAGCTTATCCACGGTGACAGGTGGTGAGCAGTTCTTC

v_gene: TRBV19
j_gene: TRBJ2-1
d_gene: .
abundance: .
CDR3aa: CASSIQVGSYNEQFF
CDR3nt: TGTGCCAGTAGTATACAGGTTGGATCCTACAATGAGCAGTTCTTC

v_gene: TRBV18
j_gene: TRBJ2-2
d_gene: TRBD2
abundance: .
CDR3aa: CASSPPAGGTGELFF
CDR3nt: TGTGCCAGCTCACCACCGGCGGGAGGGACCGGGGAGCTGTTTTTT

v_gene: TRBV7-2
j_gene: TRBJ2-7
d_gene: TRBD2
abundance: .
CDR3aa: CASSLATSGSYEQYF
CDR3nt: TGTGCCAGCAGCTTAGCAACTAGCGGGAGCTACGAGCAGTACTTC

v_gene: TRBV3-1/TRBV3-2
j_gene: TRBJ1-4
d_gene: .
abundance: .
CDR3aa: CASSQDTKKLFF
CDR3nt: TGTGCCAGCAGCCAAGACACTAAAAAACTGTTTTTT

v_gene: TRBV28
j_gene: TRBJ1-5
d_gene: .
abundance: .
CDR3aa: CASTLTGNQPQHF
CDR3nt: TGTGCCAGCACCCTCACAGGCAATCAGCCCCAGCATTTT

v_gene: TRBV3-1/TRBV3-2
j_gene: TRBJ1-5
d_gene: .
abundance: .
CDR3aa: CASSQQQGQPQHF
CDR3nt: TGTGCCAGCAGCCAGCAGCAGGGCCAGCCCCAGCATTTT

v_gene: TRBV14
j_gene: TRBJ2-7
d_gene: TRBD1
abundance: once
CDR3aa: CASSVPGTGGSKQYF
CDR3nt: TGTGCCAGCAGTGTCCCCGGGACAGGGGGCTCTAAGCAGTACTTC

v_gene: TRBV28
j_gene: TRBJ2-7
d_gene: .
abundance: .
CDR3aa: CASTSGSYEQYF
CDR3nt: TGTGCCAGCACCTCAGGCTCCTACGAGCAGTACTTC

v_gene: TRBV5-1
j_gene: TRBJ1-6
d_gene: .
abundance: .
CDR3aa: CASSLGRSSYNSPLHF
CDR3nt: TGCGCCAGCAGCTTGGGAAGGAGCTCCTATAATTCACCCCTCCACTTT

v_gene: TRBV4-1
j_gene: TRBJ1-3
d_gene: .
abundance: .
CDR3aa: CASSQGLTIYF
CDR3nt: TGCGCCAGCAGCCAAGGCCTAACCATATATTTT

v_gene: TRBV3-1/TRBV3-2
j_gene: TRBJ1-2
d_gene: .
abundance: .
CDR3aa: CASSQAGAWGYTF
CDR3nt: TGTGCCAGCAGCCAAGCAGGGGCTTGGGGCTACACCTTC

v_gene: TRBV7-9
j_gene: TRBJ2-7
d_gene: TRBD1
abundance: few
CDR3aa: CASSGDRGSPYEQYF
CDR3nt: TGTGCCAGCAGCGGAGACAGGGGGTCACCCTACGAGCAGTACTTC

v_gene: TRBV7-2
j_gene: TRBJ1-2
d_gene: TRBD1
abundance: .
CDR3aa: CASSGAGTGHYGYTF
CDR3nt: TGTGCCAGCAGCGGGGCCGGGACAGGGCACTATGGCTACACCTTC

v_gene: TRBV7-8
j_gene: TRBJ1-2
d_gene: .
abundance: once
CDR3aa: CASSQTEGGYTF
CDR3nt: TGTGCCAGCAGCCAAACAGAAGGTGGCTACACCTTC

v_gene: TRBV7-2
j_gene: TRBJ1-2
d_gene: TRBD1
abundance: .
CDR3aa: CASSLRGVGTDRGIGYTF
CDR3nt: TGTGCCAGCAGCTTAAGGGGGGTGGGGACCGACAGGGGAATTGGCTACACCTTC

v_gene: TRBV7-6
j_gene: TRBJ1-3
d_gene: .
abundance: .
CDR3aa: CASSFGRASSGNTIYF
CDR3nt: TGTGCCAGCAGCTTTGGCAGGGCATCCTCTGGAAACACCATATATTTT

v_gene: TRBV6-5
j_gene: TRBJ1-5
d_gene: .
abundance: .
CDR3aa: CASSYSRQQPQHF
CDR3nt: TGTGCCAGCAGTTACTCGAGGCAACAGCCCCAGCATTTT

v_gene: TRBV5-6
j_gene: TRBJ1-5
d_gene: TRBD1
abundance: few
CDR3aa: CASSQGQGATVQPQHF
CDR3nt: TGTGCCAGCAGCCAAGGACAGGGGGCAACTGTTCAGCCCCAGCATTTT

v_gene: TRBV11-3
j_gene: TRBJ1-1
d_gene: .
abundance: once
CDR3aa: CASSLSVDTEAFF
CDR3nt: TGTGCCAGCAGCTTATCGGTAGACACTGAAGCTTTCTTT

v_gene: TRBV28
j_gene: TRBJ2-1
d_gene: TRBD2
abundance: .
CDR3aa: CASSPQRAGVSYNEQFF
CDR3nt: TGTGCCAGCAGTCCCCAGCGGGCGGGAGTATCCTACAATGAGCAGTTCTTC

v_gene: TRBV27
j_gene: TRBJ2-5
d_gene: TRBD2
abundance: .
CDR3aa: CASSLSGGGETQYF
CDR3nt: TGTGCCAGCAGTTTAAGCGGGGGCGGAGAGACCCAGTACTTC

v_gene: TRBV19
j_gene: TRBJ1-1
d_gene: TRBD1
abundance: .
CDR3aa: CASGGTGTVSTEAFF
CDR3nt: TGTGCCAGTGGGGGGACAGGGACTGTAAGCACTGAAGCTTTCTTT

v_gene: TRBV6-5
j_gene: TRBJ1-1
d_gene: TRBD1
abundance: once
CDR3aa: CASRRDRGPTEAFF
CDR3nt: TGTGCCAGCAGGCGGGACAGGGGACCCACTGAAGCTTTCTTT

v_gene: TRBV28
j_gene: TRBJ1-5
d_gene: TRBD1
abundance: once
CDR3aa: CASRDRANQPQHF
CDR3nt: TGTGCCAGCAGGGACAGGGCGAATCAGCCCCAGCATTTT

v_gene: TRBV6-5
j_gene: TRBJ2-7
d_gene: .
abundance: .
CDR3aa: CASKLNSLDEQYF
CDR3nt: TGTGCCAGCAAATTGAACAGCTTGGACGAGCAGTACTTC

v_gene: TRBV19
j_gene: TRBJ1-6
d_gene: TRBD1
abundance: .
CDR3aa: CASIAGTGFNSPLHF
CDR3nt: TGTGCCAGTATCGCCGGGACAGGGTTTAATTCACCCCTCCACTTT

v_gene: TRBV27
j_gene: TRBJ1-2
d_gene: .
abundance: .
CDR3aa: CASTKLGRDYGYTF
CDR3nt: TGTGCCAGCACAAAGCTGGGCCGTGACTATGGCTACACCTTC

v_gene: TRBV27
j_gene: TRBJ2-7
d_gene: .
abundance: .
CDR3aa: CASRVIKGETYEQYF
CDR3nt: TGTGCCAGCCGCGTTATAAAGGGGGAGACCTACGAGCAGTACTTC

v_gene: TRBV19
j_gene: TRBJ1-1
d_gene: .
abundance: few
CDR3aa: CASSIDLGGFGNTEAFF
CDR3nt: TGTGCCAGTAGTATAGATCTGGGAGGATTTGGGAACACTGAAGCTTTCTTT

v_gene: TRBV5-1
j_gene: TRBJ2-5
d_gene: TRBD2
abundance: .
CDR3aa: CASSLTSGGQETQYF
CDR3nt: TGCGCCAGCAGCTTGACTAGCGGGGGCCAAGAGACCCAGTACTTC

v_gene: TRBV19
j_gene: TRBJ1-1
d_gene: .
abundance: .
CDR3aa: CASSPGLGRDTEAFF
CDR3nt: TGTGCCAGTAGTCCAGGGTTAGGTCGGGACACTGAAGCTTTCTTT

v_gene: TRBV7-2
j_gene: TRBJ1-2
d_gene: TRBD1
abundance: .
CDR3aa: CASARDRGLGGYTF
CDR3nt: TGTGCCAGCGCTAGGGACAGGGGACTAGGAGGCTACACCTTC

v_gene: TRBV5-4
j_gene: TRBJ2-7
d_gene: TRBD2
abundance: .
CDR3aa: CASSLAGGLAGALGEQYF
CDR3nt: TGTGCCAGCAGCTTGGCCGGGGGACTAGCGGGAGCCCTGGGCGAGCAGTACTTC

v_gene: TRBV18
j_gene: TRBJ2-1
d_gene: .
abundance: .
CDR3aa: CASSPPPGEQFF
CDR3nt: TGTGCCAGCTCACCACCACCAGGTGAGCAGTTCTTC

v_gene: TRBV5-6
j_gene: TRBJ1-6
d_gene: .
abundance: .
CDR3aa: CASSWGGSPLHF
CDR3nt: TGTGCCAGCAGCTGGGGGGGTTCACCCCTCCACTTT

v_gene: TRBV10-2
j_gene: TRBJ1-1
d_gene: .
abundance: few
CDR3aa: CASSRDTYTEAFF
CDR3nt: TGCGCCAGCAGCCGAGACACCTACACTGAAGCTTTCTTT

v_gene: TRBV9
j_gene: TRBJ1-2
d_gene: .
abundance: .
CDR3aa: CASSLQSGWTAVNYGYTF
CDR3nt: TGTGCCAGCAGCCTTCAATCCGGGTGGACAGCCGTTAACTATGGCTACACCTTC

v_gene: TRBV24-1
j_gene: TRBJ2-1
d_gene: .
abundance: once
CDR3aa: CATSDLRAGHYNEQFF
CDR3nt: TGTGCCACCAGTGATTTGAGGGCAGGGCACTACAATGAGCAGTTCTTC

v_gene: TRBV20-1
j_gene: TRBJ1-2
d_gene: .
abundance: .
CDR3aa: CSARTVSSYTF
CDR3nt: TGCAGTGCCCGGACAGTCAGTAGCTACACCTTC

v_gene: TRBV6-5
j_gene: TRBJ1-1
d_gene: TRBD1
abundance: .
CDR3aa: CASRVIQGANTEAFF
CDR3nt: TGTGCCAGCAGGGTAATACAGGGGGCAAACACTGAAGCTTTCTTT

v_gene: TRBV19
j_gene: TRBJ1-3
d_gene: .
abundance: few
CDR3aa: CASSTTGISGNTIYF
CDR3nt: TGTGCCAGTAGTACCACAGGTATCTCTGGAAACACCATATATTTT

v_gene: TRBV11-2
j_gene: TRBJ2-5
d_gene: .
abundance: .
CDR3aa: CASSLGYQETQYF
CDR3nt: TGTGCCAGCAGCTTGGGCTATCAAGAGACCCAGTACTTC

v_gene: TRBV11-2
j_gene: TRBJ2-1
d_gene: .
abundance: .
CDR3aa: CASSLGGAGEQFF
CDR3nt: TGTGCCAGCAGCTTAGGAGGCGCCGGTGAGCAGTTCTTC

v_gene: TRBV6-5
j_gene: TRBJ2-3
d_gene: .
abundance: few
CDR3aa: CASSYGRSDTQYF
CDR3nt: TGTGCCAGCAGTTACGGCAGGTCGGATACGCAGTATTTT

v_gene: TRBV21-1
j_gene: TRBJ1-6
d_gene: .
abundance: .
CDR3aa: CASSKDGGDSPLHF
CDR3nt: TGTGCCAGCAGCAAAGACGGGGGGGACTCACCCCTCCACTTT

v_gene: TRBV7-3
j_gene: TRBJ2-2
d_gene: .
abundance: .
CDR3aa: CASSGAGTLNTGELFF
CDR3nt: TGTGCCAGCAGCGGGGCCGGGACACTGAACACCGGGGAGCTGTTTTTT

v_gene: TRBV11-2
j_gene: TRBJ2-7
d_gene: .
abundance: .
CDR3aa: CASSSSPYEQYF
CDR3nt: TGTGCCAGCAGTTCCTCCCCCTACGAGCAGTACTTC